This entry features one TCR beta chain sequence. The antigen is undetermined. The sample originates from a study of T cell repertoires in cytomegalovirus infection. Study-wide background: The study used recently identified HLA-C-restricted and well-studied HLA-B-restricted CMV epitopes. Public TCR beta signature analysis indicated the presence of both CMV infection and matching HLA type. Study-wide results and caveats: Dominating the ex vivo response were HLA-C-restricted CMV-specific TCR beta clonotypes. Cumulative frequency (of public TCR beta family members) identified carriers of CMV plus the relevant HLA.

TCRdb independently ran MiXCR on the reads; one entry per CDR3 protein. The table has 230,000 or so distinct CDR3 sequences, around 35% seen once; the top ten hold 55% to 70%. The CDR3 is 15 amino acids. Trimming left V 7 bases short and J 0 bases short, with 15 bases between. The V and J genes are TRBV23-1 and TRBJ1-2, with D unclear. TRBV23-1 is an ORF, with its function uncertain. The TCR originated in a human donor in good health (CMV status not recorded). Some clones in this sample may be carry-over from other donors' samples. The input for sequencing was CD8+ T cells from cultured PBMCs, taken from culture after CMV antigen stimulation. DNA of the CDR3: TGCGCCAGCACCCCCCATCAGGTTTCTAACTATGGCTACACCTTC. This encodes CASTPHQVSNYGYTF.